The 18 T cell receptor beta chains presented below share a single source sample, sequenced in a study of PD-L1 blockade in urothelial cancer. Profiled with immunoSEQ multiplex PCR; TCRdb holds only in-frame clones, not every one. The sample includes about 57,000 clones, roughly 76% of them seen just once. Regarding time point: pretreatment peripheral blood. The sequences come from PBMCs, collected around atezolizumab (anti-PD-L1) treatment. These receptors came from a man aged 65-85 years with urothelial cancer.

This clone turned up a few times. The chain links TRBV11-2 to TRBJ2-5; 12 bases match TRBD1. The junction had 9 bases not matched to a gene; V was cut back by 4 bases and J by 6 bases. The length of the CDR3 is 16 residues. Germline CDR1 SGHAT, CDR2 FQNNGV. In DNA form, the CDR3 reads TGTGCCAGCAGCTCACCGGGACAGGGGGCGACAAAGACCCAGTACTTC. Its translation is CASSSPGQGATKTQYF.

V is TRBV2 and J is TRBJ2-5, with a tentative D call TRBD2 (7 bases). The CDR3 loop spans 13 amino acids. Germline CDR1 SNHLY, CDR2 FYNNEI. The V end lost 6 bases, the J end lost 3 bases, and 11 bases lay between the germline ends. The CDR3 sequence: CASSKGGEETQYF. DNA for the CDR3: TGTGCCAGCAGCAAGGGGGGGGAAGAGACCCAGTACTTC.

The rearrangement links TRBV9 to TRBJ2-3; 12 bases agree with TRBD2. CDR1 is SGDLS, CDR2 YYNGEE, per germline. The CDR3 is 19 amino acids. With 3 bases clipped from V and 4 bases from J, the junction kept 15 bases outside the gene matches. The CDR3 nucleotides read TGTGCCAGCAGCGCCGGGACAGCACCTAGCGGGGGGGCGTCAGATACGCAGTATTTT. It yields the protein CASSAGTAPSGGASDTQYF.

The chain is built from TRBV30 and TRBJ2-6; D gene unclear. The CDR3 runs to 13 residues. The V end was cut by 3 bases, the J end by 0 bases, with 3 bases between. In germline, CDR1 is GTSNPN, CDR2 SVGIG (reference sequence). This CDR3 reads CAWSVSGANVLTF. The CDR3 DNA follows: TGTGCCTGGAGCGTCTCTGGGGCCAACGTCCTGACTTTC.

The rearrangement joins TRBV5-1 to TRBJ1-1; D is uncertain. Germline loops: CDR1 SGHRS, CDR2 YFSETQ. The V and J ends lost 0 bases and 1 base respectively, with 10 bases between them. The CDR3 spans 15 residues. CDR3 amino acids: CASSLGVQENTEAFF. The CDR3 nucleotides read TGCGCCAGCAGCTTGGGTGTTCAGGAGAACACTGAAGCTTTCTTT. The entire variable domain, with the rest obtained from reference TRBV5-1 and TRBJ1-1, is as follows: KAGVTQTPRYLIKTRGQQVTLSCSPISGHRSVSWYQQTPGQGLQFLFEYFSETQRNKGNFPGRFSGRQFSNSRSEMNVSTLELGDSALYLCASSLGVQENTEAFFGQGTRLTVV.

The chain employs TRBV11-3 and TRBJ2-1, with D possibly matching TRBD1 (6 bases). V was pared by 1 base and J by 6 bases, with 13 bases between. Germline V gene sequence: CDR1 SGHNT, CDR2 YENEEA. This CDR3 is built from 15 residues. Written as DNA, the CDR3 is TGTGCCAGCAGCTTAGGAGGATGGGACACCAATGAGCAGTTCTTC. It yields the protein CASSLGGWDTNEQFF.

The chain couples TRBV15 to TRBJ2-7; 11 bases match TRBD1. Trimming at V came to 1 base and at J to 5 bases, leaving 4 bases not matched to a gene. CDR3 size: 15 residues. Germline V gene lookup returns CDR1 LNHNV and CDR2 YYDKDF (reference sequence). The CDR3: CATSRADRGLDEQYF. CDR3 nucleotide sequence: TGTGCCACCAGCAGAGCGGACAGGGGGCTGGACGAGCAGTACTTC. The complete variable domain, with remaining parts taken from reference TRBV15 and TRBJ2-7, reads DAMVIQNPRYQVTQFGKPVTLSCSQTLNHNVMYWYQQKSSQAPKLLFHYYDKDFNNEADTPDNFQSRRPNTSFCFLDIRSPGLGDTAMYLCATSRADRGLDEQYFGPGTRLTVT.

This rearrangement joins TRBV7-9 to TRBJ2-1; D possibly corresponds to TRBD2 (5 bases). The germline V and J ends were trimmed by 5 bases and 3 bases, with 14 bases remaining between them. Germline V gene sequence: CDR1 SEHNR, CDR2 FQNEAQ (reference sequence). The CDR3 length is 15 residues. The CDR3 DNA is TGTGCCAGCAGCGCCACTAGTTCCTTCTACAATGAGCAGTTCTTC. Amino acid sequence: CASSATSSFYNEQFF.

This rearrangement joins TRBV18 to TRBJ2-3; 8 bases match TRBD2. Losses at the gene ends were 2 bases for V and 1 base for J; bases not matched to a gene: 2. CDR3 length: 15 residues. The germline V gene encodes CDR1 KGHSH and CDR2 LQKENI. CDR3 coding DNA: TGTGCCAGCTCACCAGGAGCGGGGGGCACAGATACGCAGTATTTT. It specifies CASSPGAGGTDTQYF.

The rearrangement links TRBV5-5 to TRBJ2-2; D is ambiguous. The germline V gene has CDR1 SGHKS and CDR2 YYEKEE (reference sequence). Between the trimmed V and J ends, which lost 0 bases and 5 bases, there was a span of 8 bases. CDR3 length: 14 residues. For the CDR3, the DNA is TGTGCCAGCAGCTTGGGGAGAAGTACCGGGGAGCTGTTTTTT. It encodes CASSLGRSTGELFF.

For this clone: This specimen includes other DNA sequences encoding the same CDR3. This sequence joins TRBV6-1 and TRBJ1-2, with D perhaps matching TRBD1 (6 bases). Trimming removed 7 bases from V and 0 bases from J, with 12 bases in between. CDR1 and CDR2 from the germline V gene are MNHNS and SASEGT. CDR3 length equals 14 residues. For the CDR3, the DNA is TGTGCCAGCATACGGACAGAGTCTAACTATGGCTACACCTTC. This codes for CASIRTESNYGYTF.

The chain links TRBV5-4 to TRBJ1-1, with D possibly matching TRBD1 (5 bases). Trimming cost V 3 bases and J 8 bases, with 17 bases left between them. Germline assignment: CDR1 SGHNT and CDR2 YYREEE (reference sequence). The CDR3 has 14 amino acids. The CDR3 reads CASSSTAGFAEAFF. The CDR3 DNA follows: TGTGCCAGCAGCTCGACCGCAGGGTTTGCGGAAGCTTTCTTT.

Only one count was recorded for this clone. CDR3 DNA: TGTGCCAGCAGCTTCGGACAGGGACCCTACGAGCAGTACTTC. It encodes CASSFGQGPYEQYF. This rearrangement joins TRBV7-6 to TRBJ2-7; 8 bases are a match to TRBD1. Trimming at V came to 3 bases and at J to 2 bases, leaving 3 bases not matched to a gene. Germline CDR1 SGHVS, CDR2 FNYEAQ. The CDR3 totals 14 residues.

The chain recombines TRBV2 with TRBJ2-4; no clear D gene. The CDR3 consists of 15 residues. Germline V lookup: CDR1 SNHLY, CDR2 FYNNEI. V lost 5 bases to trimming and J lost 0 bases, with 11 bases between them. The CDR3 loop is CASSLDTGAKNIQYF. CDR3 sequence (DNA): TGTGCCAGCAGTCTAGATACTGGAGCCAAAAACATTCAGTACTTC.

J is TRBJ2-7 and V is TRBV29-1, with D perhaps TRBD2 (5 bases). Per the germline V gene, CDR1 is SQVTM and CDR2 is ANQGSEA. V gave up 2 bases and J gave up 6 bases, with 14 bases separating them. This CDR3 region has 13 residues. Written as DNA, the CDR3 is TGCAGCGTTGAAATAGGTCTAGCTCGCGAGCAGTACTTC. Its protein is CSVEIGLAREQYF.

CDR3 nucleotide sequence: TGTGCCAGCAACGAAGGGGACAGGGGGCGATTCGAGCAGTACTTC. Amino acid sequence: CASNEGDRGRFEQYF. The chain has TRBV27 and TRBJ2-7, with 12 bases that match TRBD1. The V and J ends lost 7 bases and 6 bases, in that order; junction bases with no gene match: 10. Germline CDR1 MNHEY, CDR2 SMNVEV (reference sequence). The CDR3 totals 15 residues.

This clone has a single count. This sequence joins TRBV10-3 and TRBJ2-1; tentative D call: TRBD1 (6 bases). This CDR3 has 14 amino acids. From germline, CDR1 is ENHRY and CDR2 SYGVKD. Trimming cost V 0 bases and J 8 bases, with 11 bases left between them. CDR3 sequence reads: CAISESDSQDEQFF. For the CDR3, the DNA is TGTGCCATCAGTGAGTCGGACAGTCAGGATGAGCAGTTCTTC.

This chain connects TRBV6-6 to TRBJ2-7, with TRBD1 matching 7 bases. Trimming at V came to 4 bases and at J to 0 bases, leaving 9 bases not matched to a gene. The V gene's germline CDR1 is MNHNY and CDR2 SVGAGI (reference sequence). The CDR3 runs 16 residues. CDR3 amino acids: CASSSSRQGYSYEQYF. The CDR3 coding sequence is TGTGCCAGCAGTTCTTCCCGACAGGGCTACTCCTACGAGCAGTACTTC.